This T cell receptor (beta chain) was documented in a study of cytomegalovirus exposure and HLA in healthy donors. General observations from the study: One later analysis, an examination of the roughly 130 validation repertoires, found that first-cohort TCR clusters tended to co-occur in them. Reported performance of the classifier showed diagnosis of cytomegalovirus status with high specificity and sensitivity.

A remark on this clone: The antigen remains unidentified.

Method: immunoSEQ multiplex PCR; TCRdb's copy keeps in-frame clones and lacks some. The table has about 190,000 clones, roughly 82% seen once. Sequencing was performed on PBMCs. The origin of this receptor is a young man in good health and CMV-seropositive.

DNA for the CDR3: TGTGCCAGCAGCACTTTAACGGGAGGTATCTCCTACAATGAGCAGTTCTTC. Its protein is CASSTLTGGISYNEQFF. The chain combines TRBV27 with TRBJ2-1, with 7 bases that match TRBD2. The CDR3 extends over 17 amino acids. CDR1 MNHEY and CDR2 SMNVEV come from the germline V gene (reference sequence). J lost 0 bases, V lost 6 bases, and 11 bases had no gene match.